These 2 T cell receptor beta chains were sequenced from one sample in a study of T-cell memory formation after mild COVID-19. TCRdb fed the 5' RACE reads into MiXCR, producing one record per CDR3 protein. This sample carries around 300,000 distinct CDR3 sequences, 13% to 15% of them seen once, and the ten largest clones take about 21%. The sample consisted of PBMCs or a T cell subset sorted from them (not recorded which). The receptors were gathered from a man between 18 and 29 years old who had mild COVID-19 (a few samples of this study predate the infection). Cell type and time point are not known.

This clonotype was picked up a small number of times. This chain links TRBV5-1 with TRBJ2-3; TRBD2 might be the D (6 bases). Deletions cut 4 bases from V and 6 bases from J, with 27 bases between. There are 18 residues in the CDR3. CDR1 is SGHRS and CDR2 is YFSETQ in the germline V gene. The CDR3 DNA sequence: TGCGCCAGCAGCCCCGAAGCGGGCCTCACCGACCGTCTGGATACGCAGTATTTT. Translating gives CASSPEAGLTDRLDTQYF. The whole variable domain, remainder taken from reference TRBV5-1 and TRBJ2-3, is KAGVTQTPRYLIKTRGQQVTLSCSPISGHRSVSWYQQTPGQGLQFLFEYFSETQRNKGNFPGRFSGRQFSNSRSEMNVSTLELGDSALYLCASSPEAGLTDRLDTQYFGPGTRLTVL.

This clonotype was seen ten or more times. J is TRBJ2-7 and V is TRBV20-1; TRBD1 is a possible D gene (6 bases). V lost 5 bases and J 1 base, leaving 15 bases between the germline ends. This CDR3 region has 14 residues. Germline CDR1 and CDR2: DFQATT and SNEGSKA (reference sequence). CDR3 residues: CSAARQAGSYEQYF. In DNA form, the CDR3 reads TGCAGTGCTGCGCGACAGGCAGGTTCCTACGAGCAGTACTTC.